A single sample gave rise to the 29 T cell receptor beta chains below, sequenced in a study of cytomegalovirus exposure and HLA in healthy donors. The study ran its PCR with 60 Vbeta and 13 Jbeta primers. TCRdb keeps only in-frame clones here, not all; method: immunoSEQ multiplex PCR. Of approximately 100,000 clones listed, roughly three quarters were seen once; the top ten hold less than 15%. The source material was PBMCs. Receptor source: a woman aged 40-49 years in good health and CMV-seropositive.

The rearrangement joins TRBV6-5 to TRBJ1-1, with TRBD1 matching 11 bases. The CDR3 is 12 residues long. Germline V lookup: CDR1 MNHEY, CDR2 SVGAGI. Unmatched junction bases numbered 3, after V lost 6 bases and J lost 9 bases. CDR3 loop: CASSRDRGKAFF. DNA for the CDR3: TGTGCCAGCAGCCGGGACAGGGGGAAAGCTTTCTTT.

The CDR3 DNA reads as TGTGCCAGCGGACAGGGGGGGGATGAAAAACTGTTTTTT. Residues: CASGQGGDEKLFF. The rearrangement joins TRBV25-1 to TRBJ1-4; 10 positions match TRBD1. Germline V gene data show CDR1 as MGHDK and CDR2 as SYGVNS. CDR3 size: 13 residues. Trimming at V came to 8 bases and at J to 6 bases, leaving 3 bases not matched to a gene.

This clone was counted once. The chain employs TRBV27 and TRBJ1-1, with D perhaps TRBD1 (5 bases). Germline V gives CDR1 MNHEY, CDR2 SMNVEV (reference sequence). The CDR3 length is 14 residues. V dropped 6 bases and J dropped 7 bases, with 18 bases sitting between them. CDR3 loop: CASRGVGQGGEAFF. CDR3 DNA: TGTGCCAGCAGAGGCGTGGGGCAGGGCGGTGAAGCTTTCTTT.

The genes are TRBV7-9 and TRBJ1-4; D gene uncertain. This CDR3 spans 13 amino acids. Germline CDR1 and CDR2: SEHNR and FQNEAQ (reference sequence). V lost 8 bases, J lost 0 bases, and 7 bases lay in between. CDR3 region: CASANATNEKLFF. The CDR3 DNA sequence: TGTGCCAGCGCTAATGCAACTAATGAAAAACTGTTTTTT.

The rearrangement uses TRBV7-2 and TRBJ2-1, with 9 nucleotides matching TRBD2. The J segment lost 7 bases and the V segment lost 1 base, leaving 8 bases of the junction unmatched. The CDR3 extends over 16 amino acids. The germline V gene has CDR1 SGHTA and CDR2 FQGNSA. The DNA of the CDR3 is TGTGCCAGCAGCTTAGGAGGGCGGGGGGGATGGAATGAGCAGTTCTTC. This sequence encodes CASSLGGRGGWNEQFF.

The chain joins TRBV30 to TRBJ1-2; D gene uncertain. Deletions cut 5 bases from V and 14 bases from J, with 21 bases between. Germline V gene lookup returns CDR1 GTSNPN and CDR2 SVGIG (reference sequence). The CDR3 has 12 residues. In DNA form, the CDR3 reads TGTGCCTGGTCTGTTGGAGCCGTCTTGGCAACCTTC. This codes for CAWSVGAVLATF.

This clone was recorded only once. V and J are TRBV30 and TRBJ2-5; a possible D gene is TRBD2 (5 bases). Germline CDR1 GTSNPN, CDR2 SVGIG (reference sequence). The CDR3 sequence is 13 residues long. The ends were cut back, 0 bases at V and 5 bases at J, with 10 bases in the middle. In nucleotides, the CDR3 is TGTGCCTGGAGTGTGGGCGGCGGGGAGACCCAGTACTTC. As protein: CAWSVGGGETQYF.

This chain links TRBV10-1 with TRBJ2-3; 8 positions match TRBD2. The germline V gene encodes CDR1 WNHNN and CDR2 SYGVQD (reference sequence). The CDR3 runs to 14 residues. J gave up 2 bases and V 5 bases, and 3 bases lay outside the gene matches. CDR3 sequence (DNA): TGCGCCAGCAGTATAGCGGGGTACACAGATACGCAGTATTTT. As protein: CASSIAGYTDTQYF.

This chain connects TRBV5-1 to TRBJ2-4, with 11 bases lining up with TRBD2. The V gene end was trimmed by 4 bases and the J gene end by 7 bases; junction bases not matched to a gene: 7. CDR1 and CDR2 from the germline V gene are SGHRS and YFSETQ. This CDR3 is 15 amino acids long. CDR3 residues: CASSPLAGGPNIQYF. DNA of the CDR3: TGCGCCAGCAGCCCCTTAGCGGGGGGGCCGAACATTCAGTACTTC.

This chain links TRBV12-5 with TRBJ1-2; perhaps TRBD1 as D (5 bases). CDR1 and CDR2 from the germline V gene are LGHNT and FRNRAP. The CDR3 contains 13 residues. V shed 1 base and J shed 8 bases, with 11 bases lying between them. The DNA for the CDR3 is TGTGCTAGTGGTTTGGGGGGCGCGAGGGGCTACACCTTC. This codes for CASGLGGARGYTF. Using reference TRBV12-5 and TRBJ1-2 for the parts outside the CDR3, the full variable domain is DARVTQTPRHKVTEMGQEVTMRCQPILGHNTVFWYRQTMMQGLELLAYFRNRAPLDDSGMPKDRFSAEMPDATLATLKIQPSEPRDSAVYFCASGLGGARGYTFGSGTRLTVV.

The chain is built from TRBV10-3 and TRBJ2-7, with D possibly being TRBD2 (6 bases). The CDR3 covers 16 residues. V was clipped by 3 bases and J by 0 bases, with 15 bases between them. CDR1 ENHRY and CDR2 SYGVKD come from the germline V gene. Here the CDR3 reads CAISDATRINSYEQYF. CDR3 sequence (DNA): TGTGCCATCAGTGACGCGACTAGAATAAACTCCTACGAGCAGTACTTC.

V gene TRBV19 combines with J gene TRBJ2-1; 7 nucleotides match TRBD2. Germline CDR1 and CDR2: LNHDA and SQIVND (reference sequence). The trim removed 5 bases at V and 10 bases at J, leaving 14 bases unmatched. The CDR3 runs to 15 residues. In DNA form, the CDR3 reads TGTGCCAGTAGTGTAAAGCGGGACTCTCCGTGGGAGCAGTTCTTC. Translated, it gives CASSVKRDSPWEQFF.

This clone was detected only a few times. The chain employs TRBV27 and TRBJ2-7; D is unclear. This CDR3 comprises 13 residues. CDR1 is MNHEY and CDR2 is SMNVEV in the germline V gene (reference sequence). V lost 3 bases to trimming and J lost 2 bases, with 8 bases between them. CDR3 sequence reads: CASSLAHPYEQYF. CDR3 sequence (DNA): TGTGCCAGCAGTTTGGCCCATCCCTACGAGCAGTACTTC.

The rearrangement uses TRBV7-9 and TRBJ1-2; TRBD1 is a possible D gene (5 bases). The length of the CDR3 is 15 residues. Germline values: CDR1 SEHNR, CDR2 FQNEAQ (reference sequence). Trimming pared 5 bases from V and 2 bases from J, leaving 15 bases between. For the CDR3, the DNA is TGTGCCAGCAGCCCCTCCGGGGGGAGGAACTATGGCTACACCTTC. This codes for CASSPSGGRNYGYTF.

The V and J genes are TRBV6-6 and TRBJ1-2, with unresolved D. Germline CDR1 reads MNHNY; CDR2 reads SVGAGI (reference sequence). V lost 3 bases and J 3 bases, leaving 17 bases between the germline ends. The CDR3 has 16 residues. CDR3 region: CASSYSAVPWDYGYTF. The DNA of the CDR3 is TGTGCCAGCAGTTATTCCGCGGTACCTTGGGACTATGGCTACACCTTC.

The chain uses TRBV18 and TRBJ1-2; 11 bases agree with TRBD1. The V gene end was trimmed by 3 bases and the J gene end by 2 bases; junction bases not matched to a gene: 5. Germline V gene data show CDR1 as KGHSH and CDR2 as LQKENI. CDR3 length equals 16 residues. DNA of the CDR3: TGTGCCAGCTCACCGCTTGGGACAGGGGGAAACTATGGCTACACCTTC. It specifies CASSPLGTGGNYGYTF.

This sequence joins TRBV4-1 and TRBJ2-2; tentative D call: TRBD2 (5 bases). The CDR3 sequence is 17 residues long. From germline, CDR1 is MGHRA and CDR2 YSYEKL. Trimming removed 1 base from V and 4 bases from J, with 16 bases in between. For the CDR3, the DNA is TGCGCCAGCAGCCAAGTGGCCGGGGTTCTTGGCACCGGGGAGCTGTTTTTT. This codes for CASSQVAGVLGTGELFF.

This chain connects TRBV27 to TRBJ2-7, with D tentatively TRBD2 (5 bases). V gave up 3 bases and J gave up 6 bases, with 6 bases separating them. The CDR3 extends over 11 amino acids. Germline-derived CDR1 and CDR2 are MNHEY and SMNVEV (reference sequence). Here the CDR3 reads CASSFGGEQYF. The CDR3 coding sequence is TGTGCCAGCAGTTTTGGAGGCGAGCAGTACTTC.

The chain combines TRBV9 with TRBJ1-1; D possibly corresponds to TRBD1 (6 bases). CDR3 length: 14 amino acids. V dropped 2 bases and J dropped 0 bases, with 8 bases sitting between them. Per germline, CDR1 SGDLS and CDR2 YYNGEE. CDR3 bases: TGTGCCAGCAGCGTGGGGACATTGAACACTGAAGCTTTCTTT. It is translated as CASSVGTLNTEAFF. Together with reference TRBV9 and TRBJ1-1, the CDR3 gives the full variable domain: DSGVTQTPKHLITATGQRVTLRCSPRSGDLSVYWYQQSLDQGLQFLIQYYNGEERAKGNILERFSAQQFPDLHSELNLSSLELGDSALYFCASSVGTLNTEAFFGQGTRLTVV.

The genes are TRBV30 and TRBJ2-7; the D is unclear. V shed 0 bases and J shed 4 bases, with 7 bases lying between them. The CDR3 totals 12 residues. Germline V gene data show CDR1 as GTSNPN and CDR2 as SVGIG (reference sequence). CDR3 nucleotides: TGTGCCTGGAGTGTATCGGTATACGAGCAGTACTTC. Its protein is CAWSVSVYEQYF.

This clone was recorded a few times. The rearrangement joins TRBV5-1 to TRBJ2-7; 10 bases match TRBD2. J gave up 3 bases and V 4 bases, and 19 bases lay outside the gene matches. The CDR3 loop spans 19 amino acids. The germline gives CDR1 SGHRS, CDR2 YFSETQ. The CDR3 sequence is CASSHYWGAGLAGDYEQYF. CDR3 coding DNA: TGCGCCAGCAGCCATTATTGGGGGGCTGGTCTAGCGGGGGACTACGAGCAGTACTTC. Filled out from reference TRBV5-1 and TRBJ2-7, the complete variable domain reads KAGVTQTPRYLIKTRGQQVTLSCSPISGHRSVSWYQQTPGQGLQFLFEYFSETQRNKGNFPGRFSGRQFSNSRSEMNVSTLELGDSALYLCASSHYWGAGLAGDYEQYFGPGTRLTVT.

The chain has TRBV29-1 and TRBJ2-7; weak D call: TRBD1 (6 bases). Germline values: CDR1 SQVTM, CDR2 ANQGSEA. V dropped 7 bases and J dropped 5 bases, with 15 bases sitting between them. There are 12 residues in the CDR3. In DNA, the CDR3 is TGCAGCGCTGCTCCAGGGGACAACGAGCAGTACTTC. Its translation is CSAAPGDNEQYF.

This clone is a singleton in its sample. The chain joins TRBV19 to TRBJ2-1; D is perhaps TRBD1 (6 bases). Looked up from germline, CDR1 is LNHDA and CDR2 is SQIVND (reference sequence). V was shortened by 2 bases and J by 0 bases, with 8 bases between the two germline ends. The CDR3 is made up of 15 amino acids. The CDR3 loop reads CASSIRGGSYNEQFF. In DNA, the CDR3 is TGTGCCAGTAGTATAAGAGGGGGCTCCTACAATGAGCAGTTCTTC.

V gene TRBV6-6 combines with J gene TRBJ2-3, with a possible D match to TRBD2 (6 bases). Trimming shortened V by 8 bases and J by 1 base, and 16 bases separated the two germline ends. This CDR3 comprises 15 residues. In germline, CDR1 is MNHNY, CDR2 SVGAGI (reference sequence). CDR3 loop: CASSHPGGGTDTQYF. As DNA, the CDR3 is TGTGCCAGCTCTCATCCGGGCGGGGGCACAGATACGCAGTATTTT.

On this clone itself: One junction end does not reproduce the germline sequence, and a read error may be involved. The V gene is TRBV7-7, the J gene TRBJ2-5; weak D call: TRBD1 (6 bases). The V gene's germline CDR1 is SSHAT and CDR2 FNYEAQ (reference sequence). CDR3 size: 15 residues. CDR3 residues: CASSLGGTKSETQYF. The DNA for the CDR3 is TGTGCTAGCAGCTTAGGTGGGACAAAGTCTGAGACCCAGTACTTC. Filled out from reference TRBV7-7 and TRBJ2-5, the complete variable domain reads GAGVSQSPRYKVTKRGQDVTLRCDPISSHATLYWYQQALGQGPEFLTYFNYEAQPDKSGLPSDRFSAERPEGSISTLTIQRTEQRDSAMYRCASSLGGTKSETQYFGPGTRLLVL.

V is TRBV4-1 and J is TRBJ1-2, with TRBD1 as a possible D gene (6 bases). CDR3 length: 13 residues. Germline-derived CDR1 and CDR2 are MGHRA and YSYEKL. Trimming pared 3 bases from V and 4 bases from J, leaving 9 bases between. CDR3 DNA: TGCGCCAGCAGCCAGGGGGCTGGCTATGGCTACACCTTC. Translated: CASSQGAGYGYTF.

The DNA for the CDR3 is TGTGCCAGCAGGGCAATACAGGCGAGCTCCTACAATGAGCAGTTCTTC. Amino acids: CASRAIQASSYNEQFF. V is TRBV7-9 and J is TRBJ2-1; tentative D call: TRBD1 (5 bases). Germline V CDR1 and CDR2: SEHNR, FQNEAQ (reference sequence). CDR3 size: 16 residues. V lost 6 bases to trimming and J lost 0 bases, with 15 bases between them.

The rearrangement joins TRBV5-1 to TRBJ1-3; no clear D gene. Trimming removed 4 bases at V and 0 bases at J, with 11 bases between. The CDR3 runs 15 residues. Germline lookup yields CDR1 SGHRS and CDR2 YFSETQ. In DNA form, the CDR3 reads TGCGCCAGCAGCGGCGGAAGCGACTCTGGAAACACCATATATTTT. Encoded protein: CASSGGSDSGNTIYF.

This chain uses TRBV11-2 with TRBJ2-7; the match to TRBD1 covers 12 bases. In germline, CDR1 is SGHAT, CDR2 FQNNGV. The CDR3 has 16 amino acids. J lost 6 bases, V lost 5 bases, and 11 bases had no gene match. CDR3 DNA: TGTGCCAGCAGCGTAGGGGGGGGACAGGGGGCTGCCGAGCAGTACTTC. Translating gives CASSVGGGQGAAEQYF.